This is a list of T cell receptor beta chains from one sample in a study of OX40 agonist ivuxolimab in advanced cancers. Sequencing was performed with immunoSEQ multiplex PCR; in TCRdb, only in-frame clones are kept and a portion is missing. The sample consists of tens of thousands of clones, approximately 80% of them appearing once. The input for sequencing was CD4+ or CD8+ T cells sorted from blood, taken in a trial of the OX40 agonist ivuxolimab. These receptors all come from an adult with an advanced solid tumor such as melanoma, head and neck, liver or kidney cancer. The CDR3 runs from the conserved cysteine through the conserved F or W. A D gene is named only where the DNA matches it firmly. Expanded clones are given a class, and other clones once, few, many or no size at all.

J: TRBJ1-2; V: TRBV23-1; D: NA; size: NA; DNA: TGCGCCAGCAGACAGCCTAACTATGGCTACACCTTC; CDR3: CASRQPNYGYTF
J: TRBJ2-1; V: TRBV29-1; D: NA; size: NA; DNA: TGCAGCCTTGGACGGGGTTCCTACAATGAGCAGTTCTTC; CDR3: CSLGRGSYNEQFF
J: TRBJ1-2; V: TRBV5-4; D: TRBD1; size: few; DNA: TGTGCCAGCAGCTTTGGACAGGGCGGCTATGGCTACACCTTC; CDR3: CASSFGQGGYGYTF
J: TRBJ1-2; V: TRBV6-4; D: NA; size: NA; DNA: TGTGCCAGCAGTGATCAGGGATATGGCTACACCTTC; CDR3: CASSDQGYGYTF
J: TRBJ2-1; V: TRBV6-4; D: TRBD1; size: NA; DNA: TGTGCCAGCAGTGAAGACAGGGCTGGTAATGAGCAGTTCTTC; CDR3: CASSEDRAGNEQFF
J: TRBJ2-1; V: TRBV6-5; D: TRBD1; size: NA; DNA: TGTGCCAGTGTTGAGGGACAGGGCGGCAATGAGCAGTTCTTC; CDR3: CASVEGQGGNEQFF
J: TRBJ1-5; V: TRBV5-1; D: NA; size: NA; DNA: TGCGCCAGCAGCTTGGACGGGCGACAGCCCCAGCATTTT; CDR3: CASSLDGRQPQHF
J: TRBJ2-1; V: TRBV6-1; D: NA; size: NA; DNA: TGTGCCAGCAGTCCTAGCCCCCAGACGATTGAGCAGTTCTTC; CDR3: CASSPSPQTIEQFF
J: TRBJ2-7; V: TRBV9; D: TRBD2; size: NA; DNA: TGTGCCAGCAGCGTAGTCGGGACTAGCCTCTACGAGCAGTACTTC; CDR3: CASSVVGTSLYEQYF
J: TRBJ1-4; V: TRBV4-2; D: NA; size: NA; DNA: TGTGCCAGCAGCCAAGTGGCGCGGGGTGCCGATAATGAAAAACTGTTTTTT; CDR3: CASSQVARGADNEKLFF
J: TRBJ2-3; V: TRBV5-1; D: NA; size: NA; DNA: TGCGCCAGCAGCTTGGCTAATCCCGAACGGGATACGCAGTATTTT; CDR3: CASSLANPERDTQYF
J: TRBJ1-3; V: TRBV9; D: NA; size: NA; DNA: TGTGCCAGCAGCGTAGGGGGCAGGGGCAGAAGAAACACCATATATTTT; CDR3: CASSVGGRGRRNTIYF
J: TRBJ2-7; V: TRBV27; D: TRBD2; size: NA; DNA: TGTGCCAGCAGTCCCCTAGCGGGGGCCTACGAGCAGTACTTC; CDR3: CASSPLAGAYEQYF
J: TRBJ1-4; V: TRBV30; D: NA; size: few; DNA: TGTGCCTGGGGGCAGGGTGTTGCTAATGAAAAACTGTTTTTT; CDR3: CAWGQGVANEKLFF
J: TRBJ1-1; V: TRBV10-3; D: NA; size: few; DNA: TGTGCCATCAGTCCCGGAGACGGGGAGTCGGGCACTGAAGCTTTCTTT; CDR3: CAISPGDGESGTEAFF